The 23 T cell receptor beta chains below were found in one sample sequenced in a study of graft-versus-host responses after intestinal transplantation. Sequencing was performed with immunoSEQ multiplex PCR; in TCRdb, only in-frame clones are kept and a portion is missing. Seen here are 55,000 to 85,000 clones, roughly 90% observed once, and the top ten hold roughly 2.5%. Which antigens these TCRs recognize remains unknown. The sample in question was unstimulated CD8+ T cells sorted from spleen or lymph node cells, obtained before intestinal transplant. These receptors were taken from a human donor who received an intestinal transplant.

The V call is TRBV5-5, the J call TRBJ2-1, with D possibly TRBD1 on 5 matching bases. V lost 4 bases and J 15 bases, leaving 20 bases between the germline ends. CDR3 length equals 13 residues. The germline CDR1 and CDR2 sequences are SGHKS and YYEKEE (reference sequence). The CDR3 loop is CASSPGRVPRPFF. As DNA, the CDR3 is TGTGCCAGCAGCCCGGGCAGGGTACCCCGCCCGTTCTTC.

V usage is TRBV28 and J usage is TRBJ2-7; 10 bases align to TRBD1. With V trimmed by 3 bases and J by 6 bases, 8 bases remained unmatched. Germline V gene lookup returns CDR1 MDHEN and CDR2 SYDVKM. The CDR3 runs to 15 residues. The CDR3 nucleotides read TGTGCCAGCAGTTTCCGGGGACAGGGGAGGCGCGAGCAGTACTTC. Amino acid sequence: CASSFRGQGRREQYF.

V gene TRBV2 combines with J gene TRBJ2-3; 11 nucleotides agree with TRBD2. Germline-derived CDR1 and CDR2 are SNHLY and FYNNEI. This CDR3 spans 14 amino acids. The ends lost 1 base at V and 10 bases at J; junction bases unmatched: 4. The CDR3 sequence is CASSEELAGEPQYF. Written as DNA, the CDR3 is TGTGCCAGCAGTGAAGAACTAGCGGGAGAACCGCAGTATTTT. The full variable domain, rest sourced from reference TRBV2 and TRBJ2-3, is EPEVTQTPSHQVTQMGQEVILRCVPISNHLYFYWYRQILGQKVEFLVSFYNNEISEKSEIFDDQFSVERPDGSNFTLKIRSTKLEDSAMYFCASSEELAGEPQYFGPGTRLTVL.

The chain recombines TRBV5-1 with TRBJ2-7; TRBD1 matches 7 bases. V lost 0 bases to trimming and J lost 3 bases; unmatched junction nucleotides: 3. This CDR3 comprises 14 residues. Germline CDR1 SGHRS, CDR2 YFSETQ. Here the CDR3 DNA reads TGCGCCAGCAGCTTGGCGGACAGGAACTACGAGCAGTACTTC. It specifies CASSLADRNYEQYF.

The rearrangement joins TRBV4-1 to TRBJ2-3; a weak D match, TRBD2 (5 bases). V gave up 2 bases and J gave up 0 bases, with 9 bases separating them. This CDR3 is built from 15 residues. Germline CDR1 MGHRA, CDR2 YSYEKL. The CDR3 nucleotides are TGCGCCAGCAGCCAATTAGCGCCTAGCACAGATACGCAGTATTTT. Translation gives CASSQLAPSTDTQYF.

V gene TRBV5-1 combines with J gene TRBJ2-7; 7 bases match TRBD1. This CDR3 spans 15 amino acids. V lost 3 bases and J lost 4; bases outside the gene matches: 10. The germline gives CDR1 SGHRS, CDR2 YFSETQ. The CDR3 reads CASSWTRDSLYEQYF. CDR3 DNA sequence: TGCGCCAGCAGCTGGACCCGGGACAGTTTATACGAGCAGTACTTC.

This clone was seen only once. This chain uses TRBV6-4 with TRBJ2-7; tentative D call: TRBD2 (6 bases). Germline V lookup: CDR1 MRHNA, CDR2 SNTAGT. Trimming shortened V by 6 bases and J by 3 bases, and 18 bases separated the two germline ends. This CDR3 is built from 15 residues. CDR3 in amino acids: CASSAKIAAGYEQYF. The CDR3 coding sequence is TGTGCCAGCAGCGCAAAAATAGCGGCTGGCTACGAGCAGTACTTC.

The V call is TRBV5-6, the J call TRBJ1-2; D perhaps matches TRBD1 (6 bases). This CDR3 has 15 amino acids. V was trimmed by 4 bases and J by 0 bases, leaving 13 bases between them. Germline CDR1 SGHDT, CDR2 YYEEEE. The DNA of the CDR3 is TGTGCCAGCAGCCCGACAGGATCTTCTAACTATGGCTACACCTTC. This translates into CASSPTGSSNYGYTF.

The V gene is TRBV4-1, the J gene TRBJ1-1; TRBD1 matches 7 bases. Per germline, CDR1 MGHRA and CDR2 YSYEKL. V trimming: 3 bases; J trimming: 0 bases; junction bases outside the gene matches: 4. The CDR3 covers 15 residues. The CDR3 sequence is CASSQGDSMNTEAFF. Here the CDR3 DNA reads TGCGCCAGCAGCCAGGGGGACAGCATGAACACTGAAGCTTTCTTT.

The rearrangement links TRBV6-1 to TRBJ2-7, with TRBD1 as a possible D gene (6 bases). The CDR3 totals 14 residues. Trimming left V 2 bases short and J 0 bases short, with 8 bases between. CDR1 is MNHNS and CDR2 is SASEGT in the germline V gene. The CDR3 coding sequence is TGTGCCAGCAGTGAACTAGGGGGCTCCTACGAGCAGTACTTC. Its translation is CASSELGGSYEQYF.

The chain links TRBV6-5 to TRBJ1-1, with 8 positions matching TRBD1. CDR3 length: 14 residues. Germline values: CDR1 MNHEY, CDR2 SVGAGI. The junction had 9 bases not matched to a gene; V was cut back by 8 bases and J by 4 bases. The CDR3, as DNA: TGTGCCAGCTCGGAGACAGGGGAGGTCACTGAAGCTTTCTTT. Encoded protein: CASSETGEVTEAFF.

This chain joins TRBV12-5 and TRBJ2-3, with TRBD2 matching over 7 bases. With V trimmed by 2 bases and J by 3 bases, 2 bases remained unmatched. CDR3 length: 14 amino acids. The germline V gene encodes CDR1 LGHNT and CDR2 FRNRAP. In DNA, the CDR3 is TGTGCTAGTGGTTTGTCCGGGGGGACAGATACGCAGTATTTT. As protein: CASGLSGGTDTQYF.

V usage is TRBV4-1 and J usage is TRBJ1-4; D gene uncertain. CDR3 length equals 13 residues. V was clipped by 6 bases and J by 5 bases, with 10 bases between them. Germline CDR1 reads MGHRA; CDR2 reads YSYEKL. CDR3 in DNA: TGCGCCAGCAGACAACGCCAGAATGAAAAACTGTTTTTT. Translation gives CASRQRQNEKLFF.

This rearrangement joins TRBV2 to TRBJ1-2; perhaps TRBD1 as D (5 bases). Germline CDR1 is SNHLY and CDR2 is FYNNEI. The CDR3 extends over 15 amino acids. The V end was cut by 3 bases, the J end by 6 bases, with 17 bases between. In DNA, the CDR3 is TGTGCCAGCAGTGATAAGGCAGGGTGGCCAAATGGCTACACCTTC. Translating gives CASSDKAGWPNGYTF.

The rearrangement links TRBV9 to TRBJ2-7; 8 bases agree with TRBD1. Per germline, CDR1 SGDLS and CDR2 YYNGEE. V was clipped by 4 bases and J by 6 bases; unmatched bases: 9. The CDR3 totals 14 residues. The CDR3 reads CASSSDDRGSEQYF. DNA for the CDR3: TGTGCCAGCAGCTCTGACGACAGGGGTAGCGAGCAGTACTTC. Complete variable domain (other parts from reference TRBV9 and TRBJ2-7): DSGVTQTPKHLITATGQRVTLRCSPRSGDLSVYWYQQSLDQGLQFLIQYYNGEERAKGNILERFSAQQFPDLHSELNLSSLELGDSALYFCASSSDDRGSEQYFGPGTRLTVT.

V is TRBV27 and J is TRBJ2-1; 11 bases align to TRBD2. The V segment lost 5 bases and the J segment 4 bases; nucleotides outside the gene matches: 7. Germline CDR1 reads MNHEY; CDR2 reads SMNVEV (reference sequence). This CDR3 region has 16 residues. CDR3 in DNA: TGTGCCAGCAGTCCCACCGGGACTAGCGGTTACAATGAGCAGTTCTTC. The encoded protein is CASSPTGTSGYNEQFF.

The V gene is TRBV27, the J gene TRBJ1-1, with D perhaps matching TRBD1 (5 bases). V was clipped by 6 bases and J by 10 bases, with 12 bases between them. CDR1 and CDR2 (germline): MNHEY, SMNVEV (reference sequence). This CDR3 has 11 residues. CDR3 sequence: CASRTGTLAFF. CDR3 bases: TGTGCCAGCAGAACCGGGACTTTAGCTTTCTTT.

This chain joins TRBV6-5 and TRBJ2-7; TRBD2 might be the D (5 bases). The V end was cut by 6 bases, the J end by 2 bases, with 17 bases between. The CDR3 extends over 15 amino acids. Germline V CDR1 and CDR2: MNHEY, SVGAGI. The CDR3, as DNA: TGTGCCAGCAGCCCGGGGTACTCGGCAACCTACGAGCAGTACTTC. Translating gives CASSPGYSATYEQYF.

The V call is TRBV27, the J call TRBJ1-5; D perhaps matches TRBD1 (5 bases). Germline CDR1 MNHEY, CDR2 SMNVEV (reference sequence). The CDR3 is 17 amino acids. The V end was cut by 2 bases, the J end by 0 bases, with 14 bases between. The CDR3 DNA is TGTGCCAGCAGTTTACGCGGGACGGTGTATAGCAATCAGCCCCAGCATTTT. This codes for CASSLRGTVYSNQPQHF.

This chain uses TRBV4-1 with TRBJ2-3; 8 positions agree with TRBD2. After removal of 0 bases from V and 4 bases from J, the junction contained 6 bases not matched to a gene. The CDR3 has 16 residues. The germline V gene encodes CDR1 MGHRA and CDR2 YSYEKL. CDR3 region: CASSQEGAGGSDTQYF. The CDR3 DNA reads TGCGCCAGCAGCCAAGAAGGTGCGGGAGGTTCAGATACGCAGTATTTT.

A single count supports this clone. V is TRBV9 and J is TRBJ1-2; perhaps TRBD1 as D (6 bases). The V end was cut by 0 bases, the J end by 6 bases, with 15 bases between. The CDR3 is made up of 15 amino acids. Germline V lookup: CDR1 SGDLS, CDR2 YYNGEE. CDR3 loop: CASSVDDRWMNGYTF. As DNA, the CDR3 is TGTGCCAGCAGCGTAGACGACAGGTGGATGAATGGCTACACCTTC. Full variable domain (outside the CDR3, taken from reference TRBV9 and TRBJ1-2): DSGVTQTPKHLITATGQRVTLRCSPRSGDLSVYWYQQSLDQGLQFLIQYYNGEERAKGNILERFSAQQFPDLHSELNLSSLELGDSALYFCASSVDDRWMNGYTFGSGTRLTVV.

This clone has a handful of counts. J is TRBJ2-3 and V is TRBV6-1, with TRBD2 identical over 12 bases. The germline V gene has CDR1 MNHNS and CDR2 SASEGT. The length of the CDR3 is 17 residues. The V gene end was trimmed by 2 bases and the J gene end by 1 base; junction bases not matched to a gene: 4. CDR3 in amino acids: CASSELAGGPGTDTQYF. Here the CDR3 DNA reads TGTGCCAGCAGTGAACTAGCGGGGGGGCCGGGCACAGATACGCAGTATTTT.

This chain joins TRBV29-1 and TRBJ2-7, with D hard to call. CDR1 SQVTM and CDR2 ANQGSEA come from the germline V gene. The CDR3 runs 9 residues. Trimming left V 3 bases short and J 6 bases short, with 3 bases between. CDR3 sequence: CSVEAEQYF. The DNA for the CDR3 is TGCAGCGTTGAGGCCGAGCAGTACTTC.